Listed here are 11 T cell receptor beta chains from one sample, sequenced in a study of shared clonotypes between healthy human individuals. The table came from immunoSEQ multiplex PCR; TCRdb's copy has only in-frame clones and leaves some out. This table has over 2 million clones, about 95% appearing once. Naive CD8 populations comprised CD45RO-negative cells positively selected for CCR7, excluding terminally differentiated effector memory CD45RA+ cells. Material: naive CD8+ T cells sorted from blood. Receptor source: a young man in good health.

The chain carries TRBV7-9 and TRBJ2-5; 14 bases match TRBD2. Germline-derived CDR1 and CDR2 are SEHNR and FQNEAQ (reference sequence). The CDR3 loop spans 16 amino acids. Trimming took 6 bases from V and 5 from J; bases not matched to a gene: 8. The CDR3 loop reads CASRPGTSGGGETQYF. CDR3 in DNA: TGTGCCAGCAGGCCCGGGACTAGCGGGGGAGGGGAGACCCAGTACTTC.

The V call is TRBV7-9, the J call TRBJ1-1; D possibly corresponds to TRBD1 (6 bases). The CDR3 spans 11 residues. CDR1 is SEHNR, CDR2 FQNEAQ, per germline (reference sequence). Trimming removed 4 bases from V and 10 bases from J, with 10 bases in between. CDR3 nucleotide sequence: TGTGCCAGCAGCTACACAGGGTCAGCTTTCTTT. This translates into CASSYTGSAFF.

The chain recombines TRBV6-1 with TRBJ2-2; 9 nucleotides line up with TRBD1. The CDR3 covers 17 residues. Germline CDR1 reads MNHNS; CDR2 reads SASEGT. V dropped 4 bases and J dropped 4; count of bases not matched to a gene: 10. The CDR3 DNA is TGTGCCAGCAGTGCCCTTTCACAGGGGGCGGGCACCGGGGAGCTGTTTTTT. It translates to CASSALSQGAGTGELFF.

The chain couples TRBV27 to TRBJ2-7; TRBD1 is a possible D gene (5 bases). The CDR3 sequence is 14 residues long. Germline CDR1 is MNHEY and CDR2 is SMNVEV (reference sequence). V shed 5 bases and J shed 2 bases, with 13 bases lying between them. CDR3 sequence: CASSPSTEPYEQYF. The DNA of the CDR3 is TGTGCCAGCAGTCCCTCGACAGAGCCCTACGAGCAGTACTTC.

As to this clone: Different DNA sequences within this sample yield the same CDR3. J is TRBJ1-1 and V is TRBV9; no reliable D call. Trimming left V 0 bases short and J 0 bases short, with 9 bases between. Germline CDR1 is SGDLS and CDR2 is YYNGEE. The CDR3 runs to 15 residues. The CDR3, as DNA: TGTGCCAGCAGCGTAGGGACGGCCTTGAACACTGAAGCTTTCTTT. Protein sequence: CASSVGTALNTEAFF. Full variable domain (rest looked up from reference TRBV9 and TRBJ1-1): DSGVTQTPKHLITATGQRVTLRCSPRSGDLSVYWYQQSLDQGLQFLIQYYNGEERAKGNILERFSAQQFPDLHSELNLSSLELGDSALYFCASSVGTALNTEAFFGQGTRLTVV.

The V call is TRBV4-2, the J call TRBJ2-5, with 8 nucleotides matching TRBD2. CDR1 is LGHNA and CDR2 is YNFKEQ in the germline V gene. J was trimmed by 5 bases and V by 0 bases; bases with no gene match: 8. CDR3 length equals 16 residues. The CDR3 is CASSQDVTGGPETQYF. CDR3 sequence (DNA): TGTGCCAGCAGCCAAGATGTTACGGGGGGGCCCGAGACCCAGTACTTC.

The rearrangement uses TRBV10-3 and TRBJ2-7, with unresolved D. CDR1 and CDR2 (germline): ENHRY, SYGVKD. The CDR3 spans 15 residues. Trimming removed 6 bases from V and 3 bases from J, with 18 bases in between. CDR3 nucleotide sequence: TGTGCCATCAGCGAGGAATACCCCCCAAGCTACGAGCAGTACTTC. As protein: CAISEEYPPSYEQYF.

This clone appeared once. J is TRBJ1-1 and V is TRBV4-1, with D hard to call. Per the germline V gene, CDR1 is MGHRA and CDR2 is YSYEKL. This CDR3 region has 12 residues. Trimming left V 1 base short and J 4 bases short, with 4 bases between. This CDR3 is CASSQGPTEAFF. CDR3 nucleotides: TGCGCCAGCAGCCAAGGTCCCACTGAAGCTTTCTTT.

The rearrangement joins TRBV5-1 to TRBJ2-7; D perhaps matches TRBD2 (6 bases). Trimming stripped 1 base from V and 5 bases from J, with 19 bases between. The CDR3 loop spans 16 amino acids. CDR1 and CDR2 from the germline V gene are SGHRS and YFSETQ. As DNA, the CDR3 is TGCGCCAGCAGCTTGACGGGGGACGGCGGGCGACACGAGCAGTACTTC. Translation gives CASSLTGDGGRHEQYF.

The CDR3 loop reads CFTLYRVGNTEAFF. CDR3 DNA sequence: TGTTTCACGCTTTACAGGGTTGGAAACACTGAAGCTTTCTTT. This rearrangement joins TRBV6-1 to TRBJ1-1; weak D call: TRBD1 (6 bases). The CDR3 spans 14 residues. In germline, CDR1 is MNHNS, CDR2 SASEGT.

V is TRBV4-1 and J is TRBJ2-1; D not resolved. The CDR3 covers 15 residues. Germline V gene sequence: CDR1 MGHRA, CDR2 YSYEKL. V gave up 5 bases and J gave up 6 bases, with 17 bases separating them. CDR3: CASSATLLWGNEQFF. CDR3 bases: TGCGCCAGCAGCGCTACTCTCCTCTGGGGCAATGAGCAGTTCTTC.